This T cell receptor beta chain was recorded in a study of T cell changes during pregnancy in multiple sclerosis. Sequencing was performed with immunoSEQ multiplex PCR; in TCRdb, only in-frame clones are kept and a portion is missing. The table has approximately 46,000 clones, around 92% seen once; the top ten hold around 10%. This CDR3 has 14 amino acids. V was pared by 4 bases and J by 3 bases, with 11 bases between. Germline values: CDR1 SGDLS, CDR2 YYNGEE. The sample here was CD8+ T cells from peripheral blood mononuclear cells, taken after pregnancy. The receptor was derived from a female donor with multiple sclerosis, enrolled in a pregnancy study. This chain joins TRBV9 and TRBJ1-3; D possibly corresponds to TRBD1 (5 bases). The CDR3: CASSLRTNGNTIYF. CDR3 DNA sequence: TGTGCCAGCAGCTTACGGACAAATGGAAACACCATATATTTT.